This T cell receptor (beta chain) emerged from a study of blood T cell repertoires in COVID-19. Study-wide background: Donors in the United States, Italy and Spain gave samples during acute or convalescent COVID-19.

Per the original data handling: Amplification of reference gene primers was used by the study to estimate nucleated cell counts. Here immunoSEQ multiplex PCR was the method, and the copy in TCRdb shows in-frame clones only, minus some. V, J and clone size were drawn from that table, and D and trimming were deduced from the DNA. This sample has some 190,000 clones; roughly 88% occur once, and the top ten carry approximately 7%. Seattle-derived patients entered the study during active infection and were followed longitudinally. This TCR came from an elderly man with COVID-19, enrolled during active disease. Sample: peripheral blood.

The CDR3 loop is CASSYSDRTYEQYF. In DNA, the CDR3 is TGTGCCAGCAGTTACTCGGACAGGACCTACGAGCAGTACTTC. The chain couples TRBV6-5 to TRBJ2-7; 7 nucleotides line up with TRBD1. This CDR3 is 14 amino acids long. With V trimmed by 0 bases and J by 2 bases, 1 base remained unmatched. The germline CDR1 and CDR2 sequences are MNHEY and SVGAGI.